One and the same sample provided the 5 T cell receptor beta chains below, sequenced in a study of shared T cell receptors in the human thymus. Only in-frame clones appear in the TCRdb table, and some are missing; sequencing was by immunoSEQ multiplex PCR. This sample has over 650,000 clones, with around 87% found just once. Another study also made use of these data, one on human thymus T cells.

The material sequenced was thymocytes. The source of these receptors is a boy younger than two with a congenital heart defect.

The rearrangement links TRBV27 to TRBJ1-2; TRBD1 matches at 8 bases. CDR3 length equals 16 residues. V lost 6 bases, J lost 8 bases, and 17 bases stayed unmatched. Germline CDR1 reads MNHEY; CDR2 reads SMNVEV (reference sequence). The CDR3 protein is CASRHNNDRGQGGYTF. As DNA, the CDR3 is TGTGCCAGCAGACATAATAACGACAGGGGTCAGGGCGGCTACACCTTC.

The rearrangement joins TRBV10-3 to TRBJ2-7, with 8 bases fitting TRBD2. Trimming cost V 6 bases and J 7 bases; bases outside gene matches: 5. This CDR3 contains 12 residues. Germline CDR1 ENHRY, CDR2 SYGVKD. The CDR3 DNA reads TGTGCCATCAGAGTTAGCGGGAAGGAGCAGTACTTC. Protein: CAIRVSGKEQYF.

This sequence joins TRBV6-6 and TRBJ2-1, with D unresolved. The CDR3 is 15 residues long. Trimming stripped 3 bases from V and 0 bases from J, with 9 bases between. The germline gives CDR1 MNHNY, CDR2 SVGAGI (reference sequence). CDR3 sequence (DNA): TGTGCCAGCAGTTATAACTCCTACTCCTACAATGAGCAGTTCTTC. This encodes CASSYNSYSYNEQFF.

V is TRBV5-1 and J is TRBJ2-3; maybe TRBD1 (6 bases). This CDR3 is built from 14 residues. Germline V CDR1 and CDR2: SGHRS, YFSETQ. The V gene lost 5 bases and the J gene lost 0 bases, with 10 bases spanning the gap. CDR3 coding DNA: TGCGCCAGCAGACTCACAGGGAGCACAGATACGCAGTATTTT. As protein: CASRLTGSTDTQYF.

This clone has a single count. V is TRBV5-1 and J is TRBJ1-6; D ambiguous. V gave up 3 bases and J gave up 7 bases, with 8 bases separating them. The CDR3 loop spans 13 amino acids. Germline V gene data show CDR1 as SGHRS and CDR2 as YFSETQ. The CDR3 DNA reads as TGCGCCAGCAGCTGGCTCCCAAATTCACCCCTCCACTTT. Translating gives CASSWLPNSPLHF.